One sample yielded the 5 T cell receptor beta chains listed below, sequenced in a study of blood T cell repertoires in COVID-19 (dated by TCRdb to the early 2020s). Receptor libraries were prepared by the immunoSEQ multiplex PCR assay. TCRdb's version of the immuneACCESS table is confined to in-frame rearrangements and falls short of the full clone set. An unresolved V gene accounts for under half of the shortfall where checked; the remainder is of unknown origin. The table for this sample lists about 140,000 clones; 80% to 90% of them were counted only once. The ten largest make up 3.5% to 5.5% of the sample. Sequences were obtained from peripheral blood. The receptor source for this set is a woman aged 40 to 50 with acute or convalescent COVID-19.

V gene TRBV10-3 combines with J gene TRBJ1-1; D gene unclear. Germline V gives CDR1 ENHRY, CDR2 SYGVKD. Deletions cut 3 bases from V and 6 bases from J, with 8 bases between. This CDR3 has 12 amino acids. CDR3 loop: CAISDGSPEAFF. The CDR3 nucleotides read TGTGCCATCAGTGACGGGTCACCTGAAGCTTTCTTT.

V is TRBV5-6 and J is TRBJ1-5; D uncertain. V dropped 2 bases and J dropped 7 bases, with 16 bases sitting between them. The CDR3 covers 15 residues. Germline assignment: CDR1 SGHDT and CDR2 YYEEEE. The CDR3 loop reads CASSFWDGGGQPQHF. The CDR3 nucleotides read TGTGCCAGCAGCTTCTGGGATGGTGGAGGGCAGCCCCAGCATTTT.

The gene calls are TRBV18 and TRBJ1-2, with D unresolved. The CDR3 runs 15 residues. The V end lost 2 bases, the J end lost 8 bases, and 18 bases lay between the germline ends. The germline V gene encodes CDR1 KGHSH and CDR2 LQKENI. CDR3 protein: CASSPDSSAPWGYTF. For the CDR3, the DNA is TGTGCCAGCTCACCAGATTCGAGCGCGCCGTGGGGCTACACCTTC.

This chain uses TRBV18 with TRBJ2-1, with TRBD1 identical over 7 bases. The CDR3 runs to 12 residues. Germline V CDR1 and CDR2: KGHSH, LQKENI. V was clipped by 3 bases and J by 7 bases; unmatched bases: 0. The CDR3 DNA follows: TGTGCCAGCTCACCGGACAGGAATGAGCAGTTCTTC. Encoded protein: CASSPDRNEQFF.

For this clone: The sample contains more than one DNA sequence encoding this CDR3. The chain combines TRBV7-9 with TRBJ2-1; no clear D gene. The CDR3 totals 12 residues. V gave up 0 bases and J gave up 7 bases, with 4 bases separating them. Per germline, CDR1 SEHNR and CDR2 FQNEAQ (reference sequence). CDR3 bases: TGTGCCAGCAGCTTAGCGGCTAATGAGCAGTTCTTC. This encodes CASSLAANEQFF.